The T cell receptor (beta chain) under discussion was sequenced for a study of T cell responses to AZD1222 COVID-19 vaccine. In regard to this clone: The antigen remains undetermined.

Overall study findings and caveats: Rises in breadth and depth of Spike-specific TCRs came after two AZD1222 doses.

Assay used: immunoSEQ multiplex PCR; TCRdb lists only in-frame clones, some missing. The table has 100,000 to 120,000 clones, just over 85% seen once. From germline, CDR1 is MNHEY and CDR2 SVGEGT. The germline V and J ends were trimmed by 5 bases and 5 bases, with 18 bases remaining between them. The CDR3 is made up of 15 amino acids. Material: peripheral blood, obtained on day 0 of AZD1222 vaccination. The sequence derives from an adult in good health. The chain recombines TRBV6-2 or TRBV6-3 with TRBJ1-2; D perhaps matches TRBD1 (6 bases). The CDR3 sequence: CASSKPTGTDYGYTF. The CDR3 DNA sequence: TGTGCCAGCAGTAAACCGACAGGCACGGATTATGGCTACACCTTC.